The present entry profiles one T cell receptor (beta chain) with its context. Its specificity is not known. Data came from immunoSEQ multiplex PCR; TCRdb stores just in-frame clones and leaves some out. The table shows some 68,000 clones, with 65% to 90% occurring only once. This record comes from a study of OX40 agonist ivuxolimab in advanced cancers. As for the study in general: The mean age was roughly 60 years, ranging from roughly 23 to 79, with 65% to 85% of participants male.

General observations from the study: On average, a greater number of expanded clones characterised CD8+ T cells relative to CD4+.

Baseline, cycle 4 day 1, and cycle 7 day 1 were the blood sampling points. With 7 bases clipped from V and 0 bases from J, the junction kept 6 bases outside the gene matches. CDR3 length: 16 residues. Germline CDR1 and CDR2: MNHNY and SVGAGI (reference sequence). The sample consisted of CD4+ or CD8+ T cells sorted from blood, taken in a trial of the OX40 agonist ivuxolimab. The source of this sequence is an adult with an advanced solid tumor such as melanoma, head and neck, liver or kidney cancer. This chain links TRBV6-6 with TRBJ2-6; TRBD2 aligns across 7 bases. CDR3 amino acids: CASTPGGYSGANVLTF. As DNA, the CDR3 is TGTGCCAGCACCCCGGGGGGTTACTCTGGGGCCAACGTCCTGACTTTC.